One and the same sample provided the 13 T cell receptor beta chains below, sequenced in a study of cytomegalovirus exposure and HLA in healthy donors. This PCR relied on a set of 60 Vbeta primers and 13 Jbeta primers. Some clones are missing from TCRdb's copy, which holds only in-frame ones; the method was immunoSEQ multiplex PCR. The sample carries 150,000 to 180,000 clones, roughly three quarters recorded once. Sequences were obtained from PBMCs. These receptors were obtained from a man aged 25-45 years in good health and CMV-seropositive.

The chain couples TRBV7-8 to TRBJ1-2, with D tentatively TRBD1 (5 bases). V lost 5 bases to trimming and J lost 0 bases, with 19 bases between them. The germline V gene encodes CDR1 SGHVS and CDR2 FQNEAQ. The CDR3 sequence is 17 residues long. CDR3 sequence (DNA): TGTGCCAGCAGCCCCGGATTGTCAGGGCCCCCTAACTATGGCTACACCTTC. Protein sequence: CASSPGLSGPPNYGYTF.

The V and J genes are TRBV7-2 and TRBJ1-1, with D hard to call. Germline V lookup: CDR1 SGHTA, CDR2 FQGNSA. The CDR3 runs 13 residues. Trimming stripped 8 bases from V and 0 bases from J, with 10 bases between. The DNA for the CDR3 is TGTGCCAGCCAACCCAGCGTGAACACTGAAGCTTTCTTT. Residues: CASQPSVNTEAFF.

This clone was found once. The chain is built from TRBV9 and TRBJ1-2; D perhaps matches TRBD1 (5 bases). Trimming stripped 3 bases from V and 10 bases from J, with 22 bases between. CDR3 length equals 15 residues. Germline assignment: CDR1 SGDLS and CDR2 YYNGEE. The CDR3 spells CASSALMTDTMDYTF. The DNA for the CDR3 is TGTGCCAGCAGCGCTTTGATGACAGATACTATGGACTACACCTTC. The whole variable domain, filled in from reference TRBV9 and TRBJ1-2, reads DSGVTQTPKHLITATGQRVTLRCSPRSGDLSVYWYQQSLDQGLQFLIQYYNGEERAKGNILERFSAQQFPDLHSELNLSSLELGDSALYFCASSALMTDTMDYTFGSGTRLTVV.

The chain recombines TRBV11-1 with TRBJ2-1; D unclear. The germline CDR1 and CDR2 sequences are SGHAT and FQDESV (reference sequence). The CDR3 sequence is 14 residues long. Trimming stripped 2 bases from V and 0 bases from J, with 5 bases between. This CDR3 reads CASSLSSSYNEQFF. CDR3 sequence (DNA): TGTGCCAGCAGCTTATCTTCCTCCTACAATGAGCAGTTCTTC.

This clone was counted only a few times. The chain joins TRBV9 to TRBJ2-3, with D possibly matching TRBD2 (5 bases). The CDR3 has 16 amino acids. Per the germline V gene, CDR1 is SGDLS and CDR2 is YYNGEE. Trimming took 4 bases from V and 2 from J, leaving 17 bases between them. The CDR3 is CASSFSSDLNTDTQYF. CDR3 DNA sequence: TGTGCCAGCAGCTTTTCATCGGACTTGAACACAGATACGCAGTATTTT. The full variable domain, with the rest looked up from reference TRBV9 and TRBJ2-3, is DSGVTQTPKHLITATGQRVTLRCSPRSGDLSVYWYQQSLDQGLQFLIQYYNGEERAKGNILERFSAQQFPDLHSELNLSSLELGDSALYFCASSFSSDLNTDTQYFGPGTRLTVL.

This sequence joins TRBV4-1 and TRBJ2-3, with 8 bases identical to TRBD1. Germline CDR1 and CDR2: MGHRA and YSYEKL. The CDR3 is made up of 14 amino acids. V shed 2 bases and J 7 bases; nucleotides not matched to a gene: 5. The CDR3 region is CASSQLQGAYTQYF. CDR3 nucleotide sequence: TGCGCCAGCAGCCAACTCCAGGGGGCGTATACGCAGTATTTT.

The chain recombines TRBV9 with TRBJ2-7, with 9 nucleotides matching TRBD1. The length of the CDR3 is 15 residues. V shed 2 bases and J 4 bases; nucleotides not matched to a gene: 7. The germline V gene has CDR1 SGDLS and CDR2 YYNGEE. Here the CDR3 DNA reads TGTGCCAGCAGCGTGACTCCGGGACAGGGTTACGAGCAGTACTTC. This translates into CASSVTPGQGYEQYF.

This rearrangement joins TRBV7-2 to TRBJ1-4; D perhaps matches TRBD1 (5 bases). The CDR3 loop spans 14 amino acids. Trimming took 3 bases from V and 4 from J, leaving 9 bases between them. CDR1 and CDR2 from the germline V gene are SGHTA and FQGNSA. The CDR3 DNA follows: TGTGCCAGCAGCTTTAGCAGGGATAATGAAAAACTGTTTTTT. Translated: CASSFSRDNEKLFF.

This clone was seen once. This sequence joins TRBV29-1 and TRBJ1-3; D remains ambiguous. Germline loops: CDR1 SQVTM, CDR2 ANQGSEA. The length of the CDR3 is 14 residues. The V end was cut by 4 bases, the J end by 0 bases, with 10 bases between. The CDR3 nucleotides read TGCAGCGTTGGGGCCGGGGTCTCTGGAAACACCATATATTTT. Translating it yields CSVGAGVSGNTIYF.

The chain joins TRBV5-4 to TRBJ1-1; 7 bases are shared with TRBD1. The V and J ends lost 0 bases and 4 bases, in that order; junction bases with no gene match: 9. Per the germline V gene, CDR1 is SGHNT and CDR2 is YYREEE (reference sequence). The CDR3 is 16 residues long. The CDR3 DNA reads TGTGCCAGCAGCTTGGAGGGGGCGCGAGTTGGCACTGAAGCTTTCTTT. Amino acid sequence: CASSLEGARVGTEAFF.

This chain links TRBV11-3 with TRBJ1-4; D is possibly TRBD1 (5 bases). The CDR3 runs 14 residues. Germline V gene lookup returns CDR1 SGHNT and CDR2 YENEEA. The ends were cut back, 6 bases at V and 5 bases at J, with 13 bases in the middle. CDR3 coding DNA: TGTGCCAGCAGGGGGGGGACTAAGAATGAAAAACTGTTTTTT. Translating it yields CASRGGTKNEKLFF.

This chain connects TRBV30 to TRBJ2-2; TRBD2 matches 7 bases. Germline V CDR1 and CDR2: GTSNPN, SVGIG (reference sequence). The V and J ends lost 0 bases and 8 bases, in that order; junction bases with no gene match: 6. This CDR3 is 14 amino acids long. CDR3: CAWSVGGRAGELFF. In DNA form, the CDR3 reads TGTGCCTGGAGTGTGGGAGGGCGGGCTGGGGAGCTGTTTTTT.

This chain links TRBV5-8 with TRBJ1-6, with D tentatively TRBD1 (5 bases). V lost 3 bases to trimming and J lost 5 bases, with 12 bases between them. This CDR3 is 15 amino acids long. Germline CDR1 and CDR2: SGHTS and YDEGEE. CDR3 coding DNA: TGTGCCAGCAGCTGGGAGGAGGGGAATAATTCACCCCTCCACTTT. Amino acids: CASSWEEGNNSPLHF. The entire variable domain, with the rest obtained from reference TRBV5-8 and TRBJ1-6, is as follows: EAGVTQSPTHLIKTRGQQATLRCSPISGHTSVYWYQQALGLGLQFLLWYDEGEERNRGNFPPRFSGRQFPNYSSELNVNALELEDSALYLCASSWEEGNNSPLHFGNGTRLTVT.